What follows are 14 T cell receptor beta chains derived from one specimen sequenced in a study of cytomegalovirus exposure and HLA in healthy donors. The PCR contained 60 Vbeta and 13 Jbeta primers. Profiling relied on immunoSEQ multiplex PCR, and the TCRdb table lists in-frame clones only, not all of them. The repertoire consists of 150,000 or so clones, with about 79% occurring once and the leading ten covering roughly 13%. The specimen sequenced was PBMCs. The receptor set was obtained from a middle-aged man in good health and CMV-seropositive.

The chain's CDR3 is CASSSQGGNTIYF. CDR3 nucleotide sequence: TGTGCCAGCAGCTCACAGGGGGGAAACACCATATATTTT. The chain couples TRBV5-6 to TRBJ1-3, with 7 bases fitting TRBD1. CDR1 is SGHDT and CDR2 is YYEEEE in the germline V gene. This CDR3 has 13 residues. J gave up 4 bases and V 3 bases, and 1 base lay outside the gene matches.

The rearrangement uses TRBV9 and TRBJ2-1, with 10 bases aligning to TRBD2. In germline, CDR1 is SGDLS, CDR2 YYNGEE. The J segment lost 4 bases and the V segment lost 7 bases, leaving 8 bases of the junction unmatched. The CDR3 length is 15 residues. Here the CDR3 reads CASQTSGAGYNEQFF. CDR3 bases: TGTGCCAGCCAAACTAGCGGGGCTGGGTACAATGAGCAGTTCTTC.

This clone was seen a few times. The chain employs TRBV5-4 and TRBJ1-2; 10 bases are a match to TRBD1. The CDR3 is 16 residues long. V was pared by 7 bases and J by 0 bases, with 9 bases of the junction left unmatched. Germline V gene data show CDR1 as SGHNT and CDR2 as YYREEE (reference sequence). The CDR3: CASWGDRGKSNYGYTF. The CDR3 DNA is TGTGCCAGCTGGGGGGACAGGGGCAAGTCTAACTATGGCTACACCTTC.

This clone has more than one count but fewer than ten. The chain joins TRBV6-1 to TRBJ2-1; 8 bases are a match to TRBD1. Germline CDR1 and CDR2: MNHNS and SASEGT. J gave up 5 bases and V 1 base, and 10 bases lay outside the gene matches. The CDR3 length is 17 residues. DNA for the CDR3: TGTGCCAGCAGTGAAGTATTCGGGCAGGGGGCAAACAATGAGCAGTTCTTC. It yields the protein CASSEVFGQGANNEQFF.

The V gene is TRBV28, the J gene TRBJ2-5; tentatively, D is TRBD2 (6 bases). CDR3 size: 16 residues. Trimming shortened V by 4 bases and J by 6 bases, and 21 bases separated the two germline ends. Germline assignment: CDR1 MDHEN and CDR2 SYDVKM. DNA for the CDR3: TGTGCCAGCAGTTCGCCCATGGAGGGAGGTAGGAAGACCCAGTACTTC. It translates to CASSSPMEGGRKTQYF. Variable domain in full (rest from reference TRBV28 and TRBJ2-5): DVKVTQSSRYLVKRTGEKVFLECVQDMDHENMFWYRQDPGLGLRLIYFSYDVKMKEKGDIPEGYSVSREKKERFSLILESASTNQTSMYLCASSSPMEGGRKTQYFGPGTRLLVL.

The chain couples TRBV6-5 to TRBJ1-2; 10 bases match TRBD1. The CDR3 is made up of 15 amino acids. The J segment lost 7 bases and the V segment lost 0 bases, leaving 5 bases of the junction unmatched. Germline values: CDR1 MNHEY, CDR2 SVGAGI. CDR3 region: CASSYSGQGLSGYTF. In DNA form, the CDR3 reads TGTGCCAGCAGTTACTCGGGACAGGGGTTGAGTGGCTACACCTTC.

The V call is TRBV28, the J call TRBJ1-6; D is possibly TRBD1 (5 bases). CDR1 and CDR2 (germline): MDHEN, SYDVKM. Deletions cut 3 bases from V and 13 bases from J, with 13 bases between. CDR3 length: 13 residues. The CDR3 is CASSFGGGAPLHF. DNA of the CDR3: TGTGCCAGCAGTTTCGGGGGGGGAGCCCCCCTCCACTTT.

This clone has more than one count but fewer than ten. The V gene is TRBV4-1, the J gene TRBJ1-2, with D uncertain. Trimming pared 4 bases from V and 0 bases from J, leaving 12 bases between. The CDR3 has 15 residues. Germline V lookup: CDR1 MGHRA, CDR2 YSYEKL. CDR3 protein: CASSRPTETNYGYTF. DNA for the CDR3: TGCGCCAGCAGCCGGCCCACAGAAACTAACTATGGCTACACCTTC.

The chain is built from TRBV29-1 and TRBJ2-3; a weak D match, TRBD2 (6 bases). CDR3 length: 13 amino acids. Per germline, CDR1 SQVTM and CDR2 ANQGSEA. V was shortened by 7 bases and J by 0 bases, with 11 bases between the two germline ends. CDR3: CSGTSRSTDTQYF. The CDR3 region has the DNA TGCAGCGGAACTAGCCGGAGCACAGATACGCAGTATTTT.

This clone was picked up one time. This chain joins TRBV19 and TRBJ1-5; D remains unclear. The CDR3 has 14 amino acids. V shed 7 bases and J shed 1 base, with 11 bases lying between them. Germline CDR1 is LNHDA and CDR2 is SQIVND (reference sequence). CDR3 sequence (DNA): TGTGCCAGTACCAAAAGGAGGAGCAATCAGCCCCAGCATTTT. Protein product: CASTKRRSNQPQHF.

The V call is TRBV2, the J call TRBJ1-1; D not certain. This CDR3 region has 14 residues. Trimming pared 6 bases from V and 0 bases from J, leaving 11 bases between. CDR1 and CDR2 from the germline V gene are SNHLY and FYNNEI. This CDR3 is CASREGRLNTEAFF. CDR3 nucleotides: TGTGCCAGCAGAGAGGGCAGGCTGAACACTGAAGCTTTCTTT.

The rearrangement joins TRBV25-1 to TRBJ2-1, with 7 bases fitting TRBD1. The CDR3 consists of 14 residues. From germline, CDR1 is MGHDK and CDR2 SYGVNS. V gave up 1 base and J gave up 10 bases; unmatched junction bases: 7. The CDR3 DNA follows: TGTGCCAGCAGTGAATTACAGGGACAGAGGGAGCAGTTCTTC. Its translation is CASSELQGQREQFF. The whole variable domain, remainder taken from reference TRBV25-1 and TRBJ2-1, is EADIYQTPRYLVIGTGKKITLECSQTMGHDKMYWYQQDPGMELHLIHYSYGVNSTEKGDLSSESTVSRIRTEHFPLTLESARPSHTSQYLCASSELQGQREQFFGPGTRLTVL.

The rearrangement uses TRBV6-6 and TRBJ2-7; 12 bases are shared with TRBD2. Germline CDR1 reads MNHNY; CDR2 reads SVGAGI (reference sequence). With 5 bases clipped from V and 2 bases from J, the junction kept 7 bases outside the gene matches. The CDR3 loop spans 16 amino acids. The CDR3 DNA follows: TGTGCCAGCAGTCCAGAGTCTAGCGGGGGGGCCTACGAGCAGTACTTC. Protein: CASSPESSGGAYEQYF.

The rearrangement joins TRBV7-7 to TRBJ2-3; 9 bases map to TRBD1. Germline values: CDR1 SSHAT, CDR2 FNYEAQ (reference sequence). The ends lost 5 bases at V and 2 bases at J; junction bases unmatched: 5. The CDR3 consists of 15 residues. The CDR3 reads CASSRGQGPTDTQYF. DNA for the CDR3: TGTGCCAGCAGCCGAGGACAGGGGCCCACAGATACGCAGTATTTT.